This T cell receptor beta chain emerged from a study of yellow fever vaccine responses in identical twins. In regard to this clonotype: Its antigen is unidentified.

The CDR3 spans 18 residues. V shed 7 bases and J shed 4 bases, with 27 bases lying between them. Germline-derived CDR1 and CDR2 are WNHNN and SYGVQD (reference sequence). Study-wide results and caveats: Reported findings indicate that twins' vaccine T cell responses seemed partially convergent, partially personalized.

TCRdb reprocessed the RT-PCR reads with MiXCR, giving one entry per CDR3 protein. Here the sample spans under 3,000 distinct CDR3 sequences, roughly 87% being singletons. The chain combines TRBV10-1 with TRBJ2-3, with a possible D match to TRBD1 (6 bases). The receptor was isolated from a female donor who received the yellow fever vaccine. The starting material was T cells from blood (PBMCs), unsorted or a sorted subset (not recorded which), obtained before or after yellow fever vaccination (not recorded which). CDR3 sequence reads: CASTGIIPSSSGADTQYF. DNA of the CDR3: TGCGCCAGCACCGGAATAATACCCTCCTCGTCAGGGGCAGATACGCAGTATTTT.